This T cell receptor (beta chain) stems from a study of radiotherapy plus CTLA-4 blockade in lung cancer. Findings and limits, study-wide: Blood-borne expansion of tumor-derived TCR clones followed radiotherapy plus ipilimumab.

V lost 1 base, J lost 1 base, and 8 bases stayed unmatched. The germline V gene encodes CDR1 SGDLS and CDR2 YYNGEE. This CDR3 region has 16 residues. Libraries were prepared by immunoSEQ multiplex PCR; TCRdb keeps only in-frame clonotypes and omits some of them. Of some 80,000 clones listed, about 78% are singletons. Comment on this clone: What it binds is not known. Other DNA variants within this sample encode the same CDR3.

Those with chemo-refractory metastatic non-small-cell lung cancer were treated with focal radiation combined with CTLA-4 blockade using ipilimumab. The rearrangement links TRBV9 to TRBJ2-7; TRBD1 matches at 7 bases. This receptor was obtained from a human donor with non-small cell lung cancer whose response to radiotherapy plus ipilimumab could not be evaluated. Some clones in this sample may be carry-over from other donors' samples. The sequencing here drew on peripheral blood, taken from a patient treated with radiotherapy plus ipilimumab. Written as DNA, the CDR3 is TGTGCCAGCAGCGTATCTACGGGACAGAGTTCCTACGAGCAGTACTTC. It translates to CASSVSTGQSSYEQYF.